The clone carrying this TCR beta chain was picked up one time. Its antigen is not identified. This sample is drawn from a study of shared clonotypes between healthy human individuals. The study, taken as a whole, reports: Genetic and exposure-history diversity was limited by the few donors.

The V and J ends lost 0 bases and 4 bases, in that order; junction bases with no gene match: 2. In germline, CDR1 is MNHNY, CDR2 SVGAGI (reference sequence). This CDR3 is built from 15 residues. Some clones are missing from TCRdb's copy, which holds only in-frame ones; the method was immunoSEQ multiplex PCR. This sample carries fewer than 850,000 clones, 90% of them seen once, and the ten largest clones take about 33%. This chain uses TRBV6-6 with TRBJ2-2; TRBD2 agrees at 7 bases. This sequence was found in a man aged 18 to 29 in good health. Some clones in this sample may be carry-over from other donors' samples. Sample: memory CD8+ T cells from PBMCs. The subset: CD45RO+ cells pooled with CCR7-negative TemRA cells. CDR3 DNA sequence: TGTGCCAGCAGTTACTCGCCTAGCGGCACCGGGGAGCTGTTTTTT. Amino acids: CASSYSPSGTGELFF.